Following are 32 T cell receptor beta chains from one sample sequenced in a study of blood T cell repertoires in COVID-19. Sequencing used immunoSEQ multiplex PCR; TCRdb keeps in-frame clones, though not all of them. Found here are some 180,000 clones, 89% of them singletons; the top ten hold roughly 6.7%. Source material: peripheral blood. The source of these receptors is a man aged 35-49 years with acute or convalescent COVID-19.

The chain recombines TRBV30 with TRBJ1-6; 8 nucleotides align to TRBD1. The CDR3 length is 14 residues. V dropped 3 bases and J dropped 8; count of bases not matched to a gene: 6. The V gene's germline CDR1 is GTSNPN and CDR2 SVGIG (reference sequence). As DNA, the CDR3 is TGTGCCTGGAGGGTACAGGGGGTATATTCACCCCTCCACTTT. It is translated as CAWRVQGVYSPLHF.

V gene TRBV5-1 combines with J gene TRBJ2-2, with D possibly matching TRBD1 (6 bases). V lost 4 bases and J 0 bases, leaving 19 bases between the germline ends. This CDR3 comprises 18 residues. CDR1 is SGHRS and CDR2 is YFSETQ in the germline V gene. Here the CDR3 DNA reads TGCGCCAGCAGCCCGGTCGGACAGCTAGTAACGAACACCGGGGAGCTGTTTTTT. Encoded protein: CASSPVGQLVTNTGELFF.

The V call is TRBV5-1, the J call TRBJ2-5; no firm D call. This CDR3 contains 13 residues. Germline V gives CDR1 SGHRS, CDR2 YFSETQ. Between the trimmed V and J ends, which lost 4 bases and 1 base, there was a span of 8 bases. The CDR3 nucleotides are TGCGCCAGCAGCGCGAACCTCCAAGAGACCCAGTACTTC. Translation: CASSANLQETQYF. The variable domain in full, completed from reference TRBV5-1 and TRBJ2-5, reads KAGVTQTPRYLIKTRGQQVTLSCSPISGHRSVSWYQQTPGQGLQFLFEYFSETQRNKGNFPGRFSGRQFSNSRSEMNVSTLELGDSALYLCASSANLQETQYFGPGTRLLVL.

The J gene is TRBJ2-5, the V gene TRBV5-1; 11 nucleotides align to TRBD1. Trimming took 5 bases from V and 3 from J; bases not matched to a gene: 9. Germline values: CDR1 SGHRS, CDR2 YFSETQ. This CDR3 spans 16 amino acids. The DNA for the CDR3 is TGCGCCAGCAGATCCACCGGGACAGGGGGAGAAGAGACCCAGTACTTC. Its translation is CASRSTGTGGEETQYF.

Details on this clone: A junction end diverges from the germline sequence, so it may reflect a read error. CDR3 in DNA: TGCGCCACCAGCTTGGAGGGAGCGGGGGCCGGAAATGAGCAGTTCTTC. Translated: CATSLEGAGAGNEQFF. The chain has TRBV5-1 and TRBJ2-1; 8 nucleotides line up with TRBD2. This CDR3 spans 16 amino acids. Germline CDR1 reads SGHRS; CDR2 reads YFSETQ.

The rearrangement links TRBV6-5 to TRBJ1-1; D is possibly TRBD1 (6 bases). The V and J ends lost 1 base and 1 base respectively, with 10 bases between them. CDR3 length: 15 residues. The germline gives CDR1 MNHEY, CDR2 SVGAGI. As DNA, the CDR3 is TGTGCCAGCAGTTACTGGCAGGGGAAGAACACTGAAGCTTTCTTT. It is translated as CASSYWQGKNTEAFF.

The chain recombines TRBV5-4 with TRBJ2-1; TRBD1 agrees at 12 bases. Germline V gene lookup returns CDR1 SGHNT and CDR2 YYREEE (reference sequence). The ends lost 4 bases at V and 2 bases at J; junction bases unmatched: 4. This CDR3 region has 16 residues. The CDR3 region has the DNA TGTGCCAGCAGCGCGGGACAGGGGGCTACCTACAATGAGCAGTTCTTC. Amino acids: CASSAGQGATYNEQFF.

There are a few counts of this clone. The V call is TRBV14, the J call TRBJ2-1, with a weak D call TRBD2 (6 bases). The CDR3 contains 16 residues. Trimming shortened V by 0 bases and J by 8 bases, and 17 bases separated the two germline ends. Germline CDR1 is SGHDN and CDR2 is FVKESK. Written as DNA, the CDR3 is TGTGCCAGCAGCCAAGATAACGGGGGAATGTCGGATGAGCAGTTCTTC. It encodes CASSQDNGGMSDEQFF.

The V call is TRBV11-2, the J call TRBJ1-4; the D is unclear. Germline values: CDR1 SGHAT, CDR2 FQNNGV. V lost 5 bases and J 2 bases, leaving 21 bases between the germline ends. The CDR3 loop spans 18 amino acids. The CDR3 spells CASSPAATEVGTNEKLFF. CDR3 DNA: TGTGCCAGCAGCCCAGCCGCAACGGAGGTTGGGACTAATGAAAAACTGTTTTTT.

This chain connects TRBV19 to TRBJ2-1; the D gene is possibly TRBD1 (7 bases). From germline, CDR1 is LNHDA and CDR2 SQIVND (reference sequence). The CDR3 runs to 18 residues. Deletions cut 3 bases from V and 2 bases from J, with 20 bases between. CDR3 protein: CASSIRHGGQGAYNEQFF. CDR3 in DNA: TGTGCCAGTAGTATCCGACACGGGGGCCAGGGGGCCTACAATGAGCAGTTCTTC.

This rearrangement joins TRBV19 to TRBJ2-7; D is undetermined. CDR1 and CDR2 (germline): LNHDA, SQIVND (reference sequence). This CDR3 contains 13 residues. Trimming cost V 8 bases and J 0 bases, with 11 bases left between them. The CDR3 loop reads CASLGRDSYEQYF. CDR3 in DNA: TGTGCCAGTTTGGGCAGAGACTCCTACGAGCAGTACTTC.

CDR3 protein: CASTSTGHPNTEAFF. CDR3 in DNA: TGTGCCAGCACCTCCACGGGACACCCGAACACTGAAGCTTTCTTT. V and J are TRBV28 and TRBJ1-1; perhaps TRBD1 as D (6 bases). This CDR3 has 15 amino acids. V was trimmed by 7 bases and J by 1 base, leaving 16 bases between them. CDR1 and CDR2 (germline): MDHEN, SYDVKM.

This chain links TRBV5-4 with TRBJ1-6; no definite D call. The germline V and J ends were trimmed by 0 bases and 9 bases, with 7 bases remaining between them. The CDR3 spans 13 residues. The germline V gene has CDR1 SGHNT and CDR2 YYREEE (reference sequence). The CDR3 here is CASSLDRGSPLHF. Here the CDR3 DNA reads TGTGCCAGCAGCTTGGACCGGGGTTCACCCCTCCACTTT.

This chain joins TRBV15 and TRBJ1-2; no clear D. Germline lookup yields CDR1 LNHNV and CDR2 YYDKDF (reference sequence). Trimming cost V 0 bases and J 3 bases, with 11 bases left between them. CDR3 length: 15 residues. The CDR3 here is CATSRDRERYYGYTF. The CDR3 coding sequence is TGTGCCACCAGCAGAGATAGGGAGAGGTACTATGGCTACACCTTC.

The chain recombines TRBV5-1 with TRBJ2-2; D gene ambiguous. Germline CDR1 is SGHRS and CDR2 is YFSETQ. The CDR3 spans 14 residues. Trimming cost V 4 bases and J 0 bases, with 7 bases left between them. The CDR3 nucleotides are TGCGCCAGCAGCGTAACATCGAACACCGGGGAGCTGTTTTTT. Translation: CASSVTSNTGELFF.

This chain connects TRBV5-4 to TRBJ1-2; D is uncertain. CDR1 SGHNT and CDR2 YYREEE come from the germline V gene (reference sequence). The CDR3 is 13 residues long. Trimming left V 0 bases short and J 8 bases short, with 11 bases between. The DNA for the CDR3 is TGTGCCAGCAGCTTGGACCACTGGGAGGGCTACACCTTC. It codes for CASSLDHWEGYTF.

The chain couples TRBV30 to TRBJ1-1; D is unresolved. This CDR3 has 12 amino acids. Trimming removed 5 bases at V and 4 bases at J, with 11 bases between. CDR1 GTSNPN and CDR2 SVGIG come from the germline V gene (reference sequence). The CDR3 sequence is CAWVRGSTEAFF. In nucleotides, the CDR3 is TGTGCCTGGGTGAGAGGGAGCACTGAAGCTTTCTTT.

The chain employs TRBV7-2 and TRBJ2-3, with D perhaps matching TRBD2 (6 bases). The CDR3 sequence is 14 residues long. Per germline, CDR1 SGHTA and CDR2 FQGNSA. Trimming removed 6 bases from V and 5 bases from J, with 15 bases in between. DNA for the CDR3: TGTGCCAGCAGGGTGGGGAGGTTTGGAGATACGCAGTATTTT. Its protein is CASRVGRFGDTQYF.

CDR3 DNA sequence: TGTGCCAGCAGCTTAGTCGGTACTAGCGGGGAAGAGACCCAGTACTTC. Amino acid sequence: CASSLVGTSGEETQYF. This chain uses TRBV7-2 with TRBJ2-5, with 10 bases lining up with TRBD2. The CDR3 sequence is 16 residues long. The V gene end was trimmed by 1 base and the J gene end by 3 bases; junction bases not matched to a gene: 5. Germline lookup yields CDR1 SGHTA and CDR2 FQGNSA.

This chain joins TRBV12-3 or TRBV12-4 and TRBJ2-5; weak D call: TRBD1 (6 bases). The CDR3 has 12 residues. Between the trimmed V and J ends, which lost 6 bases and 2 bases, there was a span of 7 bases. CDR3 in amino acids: CASSGQQETQYF. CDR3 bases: TGTGCCAGCAGCGGACAGCAAGAGACCCAGTACTTC.

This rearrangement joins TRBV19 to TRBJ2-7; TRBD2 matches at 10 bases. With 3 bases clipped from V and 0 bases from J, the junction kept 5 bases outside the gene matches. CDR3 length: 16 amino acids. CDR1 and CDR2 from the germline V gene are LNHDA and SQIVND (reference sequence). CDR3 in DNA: TGTGCCAGTAGTATGTCTAGCGGGGGAAACTCCTACGAGCAGTACTTC. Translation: CASSMSSGGNSYEQYF.

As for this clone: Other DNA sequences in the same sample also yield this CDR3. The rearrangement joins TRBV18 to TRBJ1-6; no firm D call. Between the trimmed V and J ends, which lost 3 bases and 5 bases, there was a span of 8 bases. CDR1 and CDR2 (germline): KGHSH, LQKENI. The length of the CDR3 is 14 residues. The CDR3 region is CASSPSGNNSPLHF. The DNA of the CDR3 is TGTGCCAGCTCACCCTCCGGGAATAATTCACCCCTCCACTTT.

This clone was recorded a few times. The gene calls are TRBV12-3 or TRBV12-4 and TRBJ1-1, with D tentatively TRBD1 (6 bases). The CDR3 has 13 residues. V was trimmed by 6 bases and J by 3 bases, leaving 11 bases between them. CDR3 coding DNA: TGTGCCAGCAGCCCCCAGGGGCACACTGAAGCTTTCTTT. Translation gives CASSPQGHTEAFF.

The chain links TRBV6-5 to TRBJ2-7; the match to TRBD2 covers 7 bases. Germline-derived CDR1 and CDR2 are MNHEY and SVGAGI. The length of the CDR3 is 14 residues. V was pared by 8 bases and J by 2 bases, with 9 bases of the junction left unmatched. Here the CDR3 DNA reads TGTGCCAGCGGGGGGGGAGGATTGCCCTACGAGCAGTACTTC. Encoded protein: CASGGGGLPYEQYF.

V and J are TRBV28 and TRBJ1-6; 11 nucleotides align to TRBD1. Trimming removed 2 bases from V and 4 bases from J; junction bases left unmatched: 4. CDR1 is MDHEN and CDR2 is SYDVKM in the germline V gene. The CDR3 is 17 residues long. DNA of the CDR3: TGTGCCAGCAGTTTAGGACAGGGGGCCTTTTATAATTCACCCCTCCACTTT. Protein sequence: CASSLGQGAFYNSPLHF.

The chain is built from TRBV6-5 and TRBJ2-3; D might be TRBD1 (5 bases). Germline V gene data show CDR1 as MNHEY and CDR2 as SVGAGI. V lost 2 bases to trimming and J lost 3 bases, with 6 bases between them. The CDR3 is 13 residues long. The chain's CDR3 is CASSYPGTDTQYF. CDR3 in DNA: TGTGCCAGCAGTTACCCAGGGACAGATACGCAGTATTTT.

The CDR3 nucleotides are TGCGCCAGCAGTAGTAGCGGGGGGGCCTACAATGAGCAGTTCTTC. As protein: CASSSSGGAYNEQFF. The chain combines TRBV5-1 with TRBJ2-1; 11 bases agree with TRBD2. This CDR3 region has 15 residues. Germline values: CDR1 SGHRS, CDR2 YFSETQ. After removal of 5 bases from V and 2 bases from J, the junction contained 3 bases not matched to a gene.

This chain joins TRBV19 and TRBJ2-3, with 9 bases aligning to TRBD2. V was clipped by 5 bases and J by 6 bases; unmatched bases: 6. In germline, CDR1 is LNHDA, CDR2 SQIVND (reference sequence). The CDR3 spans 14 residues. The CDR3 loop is CASSLRGGSDTQYF. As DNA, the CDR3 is TGTGCCAGTAGTCTGCGGGGGGGATCGGATACGCAGTATTTT.

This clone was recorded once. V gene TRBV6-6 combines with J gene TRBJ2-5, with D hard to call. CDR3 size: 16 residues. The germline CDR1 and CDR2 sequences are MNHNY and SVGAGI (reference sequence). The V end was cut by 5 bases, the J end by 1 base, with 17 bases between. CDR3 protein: CASSLTPSRSQETQYF. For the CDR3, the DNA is TGTGCCAGCAGTCTCACCCCTTCCAGGTCCCAAGAGACCCAGTACTTC.

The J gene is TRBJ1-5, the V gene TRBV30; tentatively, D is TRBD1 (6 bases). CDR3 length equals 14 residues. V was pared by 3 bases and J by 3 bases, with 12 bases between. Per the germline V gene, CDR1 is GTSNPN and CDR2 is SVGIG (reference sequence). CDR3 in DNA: TGTGCCTGGAGCGAAGGACAGCTCAATCAGCCCCAGCATTTT. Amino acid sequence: CAWSEGQLNQPQHF.

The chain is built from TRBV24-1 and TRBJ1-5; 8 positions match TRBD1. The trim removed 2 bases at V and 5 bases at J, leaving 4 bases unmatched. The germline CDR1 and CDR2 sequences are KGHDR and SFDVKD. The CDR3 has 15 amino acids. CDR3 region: CATSDSGGQDQPQHF. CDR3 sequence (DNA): TGTGCCACCAGTGATTCTGGGGGACAGGATCAGCCCCAGCATTTT.

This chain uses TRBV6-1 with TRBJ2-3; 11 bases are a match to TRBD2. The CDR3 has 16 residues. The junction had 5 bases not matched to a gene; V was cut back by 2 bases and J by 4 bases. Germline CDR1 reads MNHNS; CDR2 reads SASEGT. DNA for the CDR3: TGTGCCAGCAGTGAAAGCCTAGCGGGGGGCGCAGATACGCAGTATTTT. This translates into CASSESLAGGADTQYF.